The rows below give T cell receptor beta chains drawn from one sample of a study of CD8 T cells in Susac syndrome. TCRdb ran MiXCR on the immunoSEQ multiplex PCR reads and lists one entry per CDR3 protein. The sample holds 250,000 to 300,000 distinct CDR3 sequences, 89% seen once. The sequenced sample was CD8+ T cells from PBMCs. The receptors come from a human donor with multiple sclerosis. Both conserved end residues are part of each CDR3. Fields, in order: CDR3 DNA, CDR3 protein, V gene, J gene, D gene, clone size. The D gene is left open where the match is weak. Clone size, where shown, is once, few, many, or a class for clones that have expanded.

TGTGCCAGCAGTTTAACCGGAAGGGAATACGAGCAGTACTTC	CASSLTGREYEQYF	TRBV27	TRBJ2-7	NA	NA
TGTGCCAGCAGTGGTACAGGGGGCAAAGCTTTCTTT	CASSGTGGKAFF	TRBV28	TRBJ1-1	TRBD1	NA
TGCAGTGCTAATGACGTCGGGGGGCAAGAGACCCAGTACTTC	CSANDVGGQETQYF	TRBV20-1	TRBJ2-5	TRBD2	NA
TGTGCCAGCAGTTTATCTCTTAGCGGGGGCTACGAGCAGTACTTC	CASSLSLSGGYEQYF	TRBV28	TRBJ2-7	TRBD2	NA
TGTGCCAGCAGCGTGACTGCGGGGGGGACAGATACGCAGTATTTT	CASSVTAGGTDTQYF	TRBV11-2	TRBJ2-3	TRBD2	NA
TGTGCCAGCAGTGAGGGGGTAACTGGGGCCAACGTCCTGACTTTC	CASSEGVTGANVLTF	TRBV25-1	TRBJ2-6	NA	NA
TGTGCCAGCAGCCCCTATCTAGGAACGAATGAGCAGTTCTTC	CASSPYLGTNEQFF	TRBV4-2	TRBJ2-1	NA	NA
TGTGCCAGCAGTTTAGTCACGACAGGGGCTCAGCATTTT	CASSLVTTGAQHF	TRBV28	TRBJ1-5	TRBD1	NA
TGCAGCGTTGAAAGGGGGGACCGTGGGAGCGAGCAGTACTTC	CSVERGDRGSEQYF	TRBV29-1	TRBJ2-7	NA	NA
TGTGCCAGCAGTTTATACCCGGACAGGGGTAAGGATGGCTACACCTTC	CASSLYPDRGKDGYTF	TRBV27	TRBJ1-2	TRBD1	once
TGTGCCAGCAGTGAACAGGGGGCGCGCGAGCAGTACTTC	CASSEQGAREQYF	TRBV25-1	TRBJ2-7	TRBD1	few
TGTGCCAGCACCTATGACATGGGTTCCTACGAGCAGTACTTC	CASTYDMGSYEQYF	TRBV2	TRBJ2-7	NA	NA
TGTGCCAGCAGCGAACAGGGGGCTGTTTTATACGAGCAGTACTTC	CASSEQGAVLYEQYF	TRBV13	TRBJ2-7	TRBD1	NA
TGTGCCACCAGCATCAACTTTGGGGACCCCGTGAATACGCAGTATTTT	CATSINFGDPVNTQYF	TRBV15	TRBJ2-3	NA	NA
TGTGCCAGTAGTACGACTAGCGGTACCTACGAGCAGTACTTC	CASSTTSGTYEQYF	TRBV19	TRBJ2-7	TRBD2	NA
TGTGCCAGCAGTTACGAGGGTATGGCTACAGATACGCAGTATTTT	CASSYEGMATDTQYF	TRBV6-2/TRBV6-3	TRBJ2-3	NA	NA
TGCAGTGCTAGACTACGGGGGGAGCCGTACAATGAGCAGTTCTTC	CSARLRGEPYNEQFF	TRBV20-1	TRBJ2-1	TRBD2	once
TGCAGCGTTGGGGACGGGGTGTTCCATGAGCAGTTCTTC	CSVGDGVFHEQFF	TRBV29-1	TRBJ2-1	NA	NA
TGTGCCAGCAGTTACGTTTGGGGAAACACTGAAGCTTTCTTT	CASSYVWGNTEAFF	TRBV6-5	TRBJ1-1	NA	NA
TGCGCCAGCAGTCAATCCTCGCGGTCCCGAGGACAGGGATTGGAGACCCAGTACTTC	CASSQSSRSRGQGLETQYF	TRBV23-1	TRBJ2-5	TRBD1	NA
TGTGCCAGCAGCCAAAAGGTGGGAGCTAGCGGGAGGACGTACCAAGAGACCCAGTACTTC	CASSQKVGASGRTYQETQYF	TRBV3-1	TRBJ2-5	TRBD2	NA
TGTGCCAGCAGCCAAACGGGACTAGCGAAGTTCAATGAGCAGTTCTTC	CASSQTGLAKFNEQFF	TRBV14	TRBJ2-1	TRBD2	NA
TGTGCCTCCCGCTTTTGGGACCAGCCAGATACGCAGTATTTT	CASRFWDQPDTQYF	TRBV30	TRBJ2-3	NA	NA
TGTGCCAGCAGTTTATCAGGGTATAGGGGACGCACTGAAGCTTTCTTT	CASSLSGYRGRTEAFF	TRBV28	TRBJ1-1	NA	NA
TGTGCCAGCAACCCGACAGTGGTCGGGGAGCTGTTTTTT	CASNPTVVGELFF	TRBV12-3/TRBV12-4	TRBJ2-2	NA	once
TGTGCCAGCAGCGCCAGCGGGGGAGGCACAGATACGCAGTATTTT	CASSASGGGTDTQYF	TRBV7-8	TRBJ2-3	TRBD2	NA
TGTGCCAGCAGCCCAGAGGGGACTATCCACGAGCAGTACTTC	CASSPEGTIHEQYF	TRBV13	TRBJ2-7	TRBD2	NA
TGTGCCAGCAGTTCCTGGGACAGGGGAGAGACCCAGTACTTC	CASSSWDRGETQYF	TRBV6-6	TRBJ2-5	TRBD1	NA
TGTGCCACCAGTGCTCGGAGCAATCAGCCCCAGCATTTT	CATSARSNQPQHF	TRBV24-1	TRBJ1-5	NA	NA
TGTGCCAGCACCCTAGCGGGGGGTCTCACCGGGGAGCTGTTTTTT	CASTLAGGLTGELFF	TRBV28	TRBJ2-2	TRBD2	NA
TGTGCCAGCAGCGCCCGTCCCACCGACCCGGGACATTCACCCCTCCACTTT	CASSARPTDPGHSPLHF	TRBV9	TRBJ1-6	NA	NA
TGTGCCAGCAGTTCTAGCGGGAGGGCCTCGGATGAGCAGTTCTTC	CASSSSGRASDEQFF	TRBV12-3/TRBV12-4	TRBJ2-1	TRBD2	NA
TGCAGTGCTAGAGATCAGTTGGACAGCTATGGCTACACCTTC	CSARDQLDSYGYTF	TRBV20-1	TRBJ1-2	NA	NA
TGTGCCAGCACCGGGACAGGGGGCTCCAGCTCCTACAATGAGCAGTTCTTC	CASTGTGGSSSYNEQFF	TRBV12-3/TRBV12-4	TRBJ2-1	TRBD1	NA
TGTGCCAGCAGCTTAAATCGTCTAGACAAGCAGTATTTT	CASSLNRLDKQYF	TRBV7-3	TRBJ2-3	NA	NA
TGTGCCAGCAGCCTGGGACTAGCGGGGGGTCCCGCGCTCGACAATGAGCAGTTCTTC	CASSLGLAGGPALDNEQFF	TRBV7-6	TRBJ2-1	TRBD2	NA
TGTGCCAGCAGCTTAGATGCTGGCGGGCTTCAGCCCCAGCATTTT	CASSLDAGGLQPQHF	TRBV7-2	TRBJ1-5	NA	NA
TGCGCCAGCAGCCAAGATGCGATGGGTTACCGGGACACCGGGGAGCTGTTTTTT	CASSQDAMGYRDTGELFF	TRBV4-3	TRBJ2-2	NA	NA
TGTGCCAGCAGCTGGGGACTAGGCAACAATGAGCAGTTCTTC	CASSWGLGNNEQFF	TRBV9	TRBJ2-1	TRBD2	NA
TGTGCCAGTACCGTAGCGGGGGGGCCAGGGAATGAGCAGTTCTTC	CASTVAGGPGNEQFF	TRBV19	TRBJ2-1	TRBD2	once